These T cell receptor beta chains were read from a single sample in a study of T cell responses to AZD1222 COVID-19 vaccine. Produced via immunoSEQ multiplex PCR; TCRdb's table is partial and in-frame only. The sample lists 90,000 to 130,000 clones, about four fifths occurring once. Material: peripheral blood, obtained on day 0 of AZD1222 vaccination. The receptors originated from an adult in good health. The CDR3 runs from the conserved cysteine through the conserved F or W. The D gene is left open where the match is weak. Size values are once, few and many counts, or a class for expanded clones, and some rows have none.

.,13,.,TRBV30,TRBJ1-2,TGTGCCTGGAGCCCCTACGGGACCTATGGCTACACCTTC,CAWSPYGTYGYTF
.,14,.,TRBV5-1,TRBJ2-1,TGCGCCAGCAGCTGGGGGGATCACGGGGATGAGCAGTTCTTC,CASSWGDHGDEQFF
.,16,.,TRBV6-5,TRBJ1-6,TGTGCCAGCAGTTACGACCCGAGCTCCTATAATTCACCCCTCCACTTT,CASSYDPSSYNSPLHF
.,14,.,TRBV9,TRBJ2-7,TGTGCCAGCAGCCCTCTTTTGGACATCTACGAGCAGTACTTC,CASSPLLDIYEQYF
.,14,.,TRBV28,TRBJ1-1,TGTGCCAGCAGTTTCGGGATTTTTGGGGGGGGAGCTTTCTTT,CASSFGIFGGGAFF
.,13,once,TRBV12-3/TRBV12-4,TRBJ1-2,TGTGCCAGCAGCCCAAAGGGCACCTATGGCTACACCTTC,CASSPKGTYGYTF
.,10,.,TRBV28,TRBJ2-5,TGTGCCAGCCGTCTCGAGACCCAGTACTTC,CASRLETQYF
.,15,few,TRBV11-1,TRBJ1-3,TGTGCCAGCAGCCCGGACGAATACTCTGGAAACACCATATATTTT,CASSPDEYSGNTIYF
.,16,few,TRBV7-2,TRBJ2-6,TGTGCCAGCAGCTTAGGTAGCCGGTCTGGGGCCAACGTCCTGACTTTC,CASSLGSRSGANVLTF
TRBD1,16,once,TRBV25-1,TRBJ2-5,TGTGCCAGCAGTGACCCGACAGGGGGTTTCGAGGAGACCCAGTACTTC,CASSDPTGGFEETQYF
.,11,once,TRBV25-1,TRBJ2-7,TGTGCCAGCACGAGCTCCTACGAGCAGTACTTC,CASTSSYEQYF
TRBD1,19,.,TRBV18,TRBJ2-6,TGTGCCAGCTCACCCGGGACAGGGTCCTCGTACTCTGGGGCCAACGTCCTGACTTTC,CASSPGTGSSYSGANVLTF
.,13,.,TRBV9,TRBJ2-3,TGTGCCAGCAGCGTAGGCCCCACAGATACGCAGTATTTT,CASSVGPTDTQYF
TRBD1,13,.,TRBV10-3,TRBJ1-1,TGTGCCGCCCGGACAGGCCTGAACACTGAAGCTTTCTTT,CAARTGLNTEAFF
.,15,once,TRBV28,TRBJ1-4,TGTGCCAGCAGTCCACCGCGGGGAGGGGCGGAAAAACTGTTTTTT,CASSPPRGGAEKLFF
.,13,.,TRBV19,TRBJ1-2,TGTGCCAGTAGGGGACCGACGGCGGGAGGCTACACCTTC,CASRGPTAGGYTF
.,14,.,TRBV6-6,TRBJ1-2,TGTGCCAGCAGCCCCCGGGGGGGGCCTGGTGGCTACACCTTC,CASSPRGGPGGYTF
TRBD1,15,.,TRBV4-3,TRBJ2-3,TGCGCCAGCAGCCGCGGACAGGGGTGGTTCGATACGCAGTATTTT,CASSRGQGWFDTQYF
.,16,.,TRBV18,TRBJ1-1,TGTGCCAGCTCCGGCGACAGGCTCGGGATGAACACTGAAGCTTTCTTT,CASSGDRLGMNTEAFF
.,13,.,TRBV4-1,TRBJ2-5,TGCGCCAGCAGCCAAATATGGGCAGAGACCCAGTACTTC,CASSQIWAETQYF
.,14,.,TRBV6-6,TRBJ1-6,TGTGCCAGCATCTTGACAGAAAATAATTCACCCCTCCACTTT,CASILTENNSPLHF
.,13,once,TRBV2,TRBJ1-2,TGTGCCAGAGATTTCGGGGGGGCGGACGGCTACACCTTC,CARDFGGADGYTF
.,12,.,TRBV6-6,TRBJ2-1,TGTGCCAGCACTTCCTTGGCCAATGAGCAGTTCTTC,CASTSLANEQFF